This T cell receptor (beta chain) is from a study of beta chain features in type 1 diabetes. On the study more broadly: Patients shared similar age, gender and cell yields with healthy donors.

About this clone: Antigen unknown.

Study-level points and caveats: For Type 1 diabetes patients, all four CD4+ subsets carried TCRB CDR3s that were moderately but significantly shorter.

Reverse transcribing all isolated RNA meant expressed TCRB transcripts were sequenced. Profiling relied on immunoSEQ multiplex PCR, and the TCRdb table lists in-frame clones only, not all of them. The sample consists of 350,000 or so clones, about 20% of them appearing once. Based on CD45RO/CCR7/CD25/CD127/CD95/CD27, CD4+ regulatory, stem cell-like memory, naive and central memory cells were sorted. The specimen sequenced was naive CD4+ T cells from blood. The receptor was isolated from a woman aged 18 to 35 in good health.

The CDR3 region has the DNA TGTGCCAGCAGCCACCTGCGAGGAGGGAATGAGCAGTTCTTC. It translates to CASSHLRGGNEQFF. The rearrangement joins TRBV4-2 to TRBJ2-1, with D maybe TRBD2 (6 bases). This CDR3 region has 14 residues. V was pared by 3 bases and J by 7 bases, with 13 bases between. CDR1 and CDR2 (germline): LGHNA, YNFKEQ.